The entry below describes one T cell receptor beta chain. What it binds is not known. V shed 4 bases, J shed 1 base, and the junction held 8 bases outside the gene matches. Germline assignment: CDR1 LGHDT and CDR2 YNNKEL (reference sequence). The length of the CDR3 is 16 residues. The sample comes from a study of blood T cells in healthy people across ages. It was with a sample-barcoded 5' primer and a J-beta primer mix that a second PCR of roughly 7 to 12 cycles was run. The authors tagged each cDNA molecule using a template-switch adaptor with 12 random nucleotides. Each of the samples gave a minimum of 2.5 million paired-end reads that contained CDR3. TCRdb passed the 5' RACE reads through MiXCR, listing each CDR3 protein once. The sample includes fewer than 1 million distinct CDR3 sequences, approximately 44% of them seen just once. Findings and limits, study-wide: TCR beta diversity, measured per million T cells, fell in a roughly linear way with age. A strong correlation was found between TCR beta diversity and the percentage of naive T cells.

The sequencing input was blood. The V call is TRBV3-1, the J call TRBJ2-7, with TRBD1 matching 9 bases. The clonotype was recovered from a man in his 60s in good health. Here the CDR3 DNA reads TGTGCCAGCAGCCTCGGGACAGGGCGGAAATCCTACGAGCAGTACTTC. Its translation is CASSLGTGRKSYEQYF.